This T cell receptor beta chain originates from a study of blood T cells in healthy people across ages. Germline CDR1 MNHEY, CDR2 SMNVEV (reference sequence). V lost 5 bases and J 5 bases, leaving 22 bases between the germline ends. This CDR3 spans 16 amino acids. This clonotype was picked up a small number of times. Combining a sample-barcoded 5' primer with a J-beta primer mix, a second PCR ran for roughly 6 to 12 cycles. Via MiXCR, TCRdb re-called the 5' RACE reads, giving one row per CDR3 protein. The sample includes about 830,000 distinct CDR3 sequences, 58% of them seen just once. Input material: blood. The chain is built from TRBV27 and TRBJ2-7; D is perhaps TRBD1 or TRBD2 (6 bases each). This TCR derives from a young man in good health. The CDR3 region has the DNA TGTGCCAGCAGTGGGGGGAAAGGACAGATCGGCCACGAGCAGTACTTC. As protein: CASSGGKGQIGHEQYF.